This T cell receptor (beta chain) was recovered during a study of regulatory T cells in long-lasting Graves disease. In building TCR beta libraries, iRepertoire HTBI primers were used together with Arm-PCR of CDR3 regions. TCRdb itself ran the multiplex PCR reads through MiXCR, one entry per CDR3 protein. The sample carries approximately 540,000 distinct CDR3 sequences, around 12% recorded once. This sample's time point: newly diagnosed GD, antithyroid drugs for less than 3 months. From RNA extracted from PBMCs, the TCR library was made. CDR3 length equals 15 residues. In its sample, this clonotype was seen many times. It may be a read error: a sequence one base away is much more abundant. In addition, the sample was reused for a study of T cells in Graves' hyperthyroidism and ophthalmopathy. That work states: The authors deemed Graves' hyperthyroidism stable absent ophthalmopathy progression within 18 months. The HTBI primer set served for first-round RT-PCR of the TCR CDR3.

The rearrangement joins TRBV12-3 or TRBV12-4 to TRBJ2-1; 7 nucleotides match TRBD2. This clonotype originated in a woman in her twenties or thirties with Graves disease. The source was peripheral blood mononuclear cells (PBMCs), collected at new diagnosis, from a patient treated with antithyroid drugs. CDR3 sequence (DNA): TGTGCCAGCAGGGGAGGGGCGAAGTTACACAATAAGCAGTTCTTC. Its translation is CASRGGAKLHNKQFF.